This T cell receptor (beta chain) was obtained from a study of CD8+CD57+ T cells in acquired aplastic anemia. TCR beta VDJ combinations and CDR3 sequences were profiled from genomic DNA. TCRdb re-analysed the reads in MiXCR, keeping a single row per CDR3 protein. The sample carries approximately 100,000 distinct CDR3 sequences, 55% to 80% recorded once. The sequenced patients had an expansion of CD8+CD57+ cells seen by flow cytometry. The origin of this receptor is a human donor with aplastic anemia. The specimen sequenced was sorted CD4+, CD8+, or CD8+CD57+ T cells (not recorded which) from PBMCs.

The CDR3 protein is CATSTQGQAFF. CDR3 DNA: TGTGCCACGAGCACTCAGGGGCAGGCTTTCTTT. The V gene is TRBV24-1, the J gene TRBJ1-1; maybe TRBD1 (6 bases). This CDR3 is 11 amino acids long. Trimming left V 10 bases short and J 11 bases short, with 16 bases between. From germline, CDR1 is KGHDR and CDR2 SFDVKD.